The 29 T cell receptor beta chains in this list originate from one sample, sequenced in a study of metastatic and nonmetastatic thyroid tumors. Each patient came to thyroid surgery without any prior treatment (of any kind). Through MiXCR, TCRdb re-clonotyped the PCR reads. The profile shows some 15,000 clones, 3.5% to 4.5% of them singletons. Source material: tumor tissue. These receptors came from a female donor with papillary thyroid cancer or a benign thyroid nodule (not recorded which). Some clones in this sample may be carry-over from other donors' samples.

This sequence joins TRBV15 and TRBJ1-2, with a tentative D call TRBD1 (5 bases). Germline CDR1 reads LNHNV; CDR2 reads YYDKDF (reference sequence). This CDR3 region has 14 residues. V was shortened by 1 base and J by 3 bases, with 9 bases between the two germline ends. CDR3 DNA sequence: TGTGCCACCAGCAGAGCCCAGGGACACTATGGCTACACCTTC. This encodes CATSRAQGHYGYTF.

The chain has TRBV6-2 or TRBV6-3 and TRBJ1-1; 7 bases align to TRBD1. The CDR3 extends over 14 amino acids. Trimming removed 2 bases from V and 4 bases from J; junction bases left unmatched: 4. Per germline, CDR1 MNHEY and CDR2 SVGEGT. The CDR3 DNA follows: TGTGCCAGCAGTTACGACAGGGTAGGCACTGAAGCTTTCTTT. Amino acid sequence: CASSYDRVGTEAFF.

As to this clone: One junction end does not reproduce the germline sequence, and a read error may be involved. The chain recombines TRBV28 with TRBJ1-3, with 8 positions matching TRBD1. CDR1 and CDR2 from the germline V gene are MDHEN and SYDVKM. The CDR3 sequence is 13 residues long. The CDR3: CANSWDRGNTIYF. The CDR3 DNA reads TGTGCCAACAGTTGGGACAGGGGAAACACCATATATTTT.

This clone was detected many times. The V call is TRBV6-1, the J call TRBJ1-2, with 8 bases identical to TRBD1. Unmatched junction bases numbered 7, after V lost 4 bases and J lost 6 bases. The germline V gene encodes CDR1 MNHNS and CDR2 SASEGT. The CDR3 covers 14 residues. In DNA, the CDR3 is TGTGCCAGCAGTGGACAGGGGAGGCGGGATGGCTACACCTTC. Protein product: CASSGQGRRDGYTF.

V gene TRBV30 combines with J gene TRBJ1-6; TRBD1 matches at 9 bases. The CDR3 consists of 13 residues. With 5 bases clipped from V and 10 bases from J, the junction kept 6 bases outside the gene matches. Germline assignment: CDR1 GTSNPN and CDR2 SVGIG (reference sequence). CDR3 nucleotides: TGTGCCTGGGAGGGACAGGGCAAGTCACCCCTCCACTTT. Its protein product is CAWEGQGKSPLHF. The full variable domain, with the rest looked up from reference TRBV30 and TRBJ1-6, is SQTIHQWPATLVQPVGSPLSLECTVEGTSNPNLYWYRQAAGRGLQLLFYSVGIGQISSEVPQNLSASRPQDRQFILSSKKLLLSDSGFYLCAWEGQGKSPLHFGNGTRLTVT.

In this sample, this clone turned up many times. The gene calls are TRBV6-1 and TRBJ2-7, with 12 bases lining up with TRBD2. V shed 5 bases and J 4 bases; nucleotides not matched to a gene: 3. Per the germline V gene, CDR1 is MNHNS and CDR2 is SASEGT. This CDR3 has 14 amino acids. CDR3 in amino acids: CASSSTSGGYEQYF. For the CDR3, the DNA is TGTGCCAGCAGTTCGACTAGCGGGGGTTACGAGCAGTACTTC.

The chain links TRBV5-1 to TRBJ2-3, with 12 bases aligning to TRBD2. Germline CDR1 SGHRS, CDR2 YFSETQ. The CDR3 is 16 residues long. V was clipped by 3 bases and J by 0 bases; unmatched bases: 2. The CDR3 sequence is CASSSGTSGSTDTQYF. CDR3 sequence (DNA): TGCGCCAGCAGCTCAGGGACTAGCGGGAGCACAGATACGCAGTATTTT.

The J gene is TRBJ1-1, the V gene TRBV6-1; TRBD1 might be the D (5 bases). This CDR3 has 15 residues. Germline values: CDR1 MNHNS, CDR2 SASEGT. Trimming cost V 7 bases and J 2 bases, with 17 bases left between them. The DNA for the CDR3 is TGTGCCAGCAAGGATATATTGACAGTAAACACTGAAGCTTTCTTT. Protein: CASKDILTVNTEAFF.

This clone was detected only a few times. This sequence joins TRBV7-2 and TRBJ1-2, with a weak D call TRBD1 (6 bases). Deletions cut 6 bases from V and 9 bases from J, with 20 bases between. From germline, CDR1 is SGHTA and CDR2 FQGNSA. This CDR3 is built from 14 residues. CDR3 amino acids: CASSLRLQGYRYTF. As DNA, the CDR3 is TGTGCCAGCAGTCTACGCTTACAGGGATATCGCTACACCTTC.

This clone showed up many times. The CDR3 loop is CASSQGRTEAFF. The CDR3 DNA reads TGTGCCAGCAGCCAAGGCCGCACTGAAGCTTTCTTT. V and J are TRBV14 and TRBJ1-1, with unresolved D. Germline V gene data show CDR1 as SGHDN and CDR2 as FVKESK. The V and J ends lost 1 base and 4 bases respectively, with 4 bases between them. CDR3 length: 12 residues.

This clone was counted a few times. The rearrangement links TRBV28 to TRBJ1-4; no clear D. This CDR3 region has 14 residues. Germline V gives CDR1 MDHEN, CDR2 SYDVKM. V lost 7 bases and J lost 5, with 14 bases in between. CDR3 loop: CASTPGSRNEKLFF. CDR3 DNA: TGTGCCAGCACCCCGGGCAGCAGAAATGAAAAACTGTTTTTT.

This clone came up a few times. The chain is built from TRBV11-2 and TRBJ1-1, with D maybe TRBD1 (6 bases). V lost 1 base and J lost 4, with 13 bases in between. Germline values: CDR1 SGHAT, CDR2 FQNNGV. This CDR3 spans 15 amino acids. The CDR3 region has the DNA TGTGCCAGCAGCTTAGCCGGAGGGGGTCCCACTGAAGCTTTCTTT. It yields the protein CASSLAGGGPTEAFF.

This clone was seen a handful of times. J is TRBJ2-1 and V is TRBV27; D may be TRBD1 (6 bases). The V and J ends lost 6 bases and 10 bases respectively, with 19 bases between them. This CDR3 has 14 amino acids. Germline V gene lookup returns CDR1 MNHEY and CDR2 SMNVEV (reference sequence). CDR3 loop: CASSLTQSGDEQFF. CDR3 in DNA: TGTGCCAGCAGCCTCACCCAATCAGGGGACGAGCAGTTCTTC.

This sequence joins TRBV28 and TRBJ2-7, with 10 bases that match TRBD2. CDR3 length equals 15 residues. Germline lookup yields CDR1 MDHEN and CDR2 SYDVKM. The V and J ends lost 6 bases and 5 bases, in that order; junction bases with no gene match: 10. CDR3 bases: TGTGCCAGCAGATCCCTAGCGGGAGAGTCTGACGAGCAGTACTTC. Protein: CASRSLAGESDEQYF.

This clone is medium-sized (0.01 to 0.1%). The V and J genes are TRBV5-1 and TRBJ2-2; weak D call: TRBD2 (5 bases). V gave up 0 bases and J gave up 6 bases, with 6 bases separating them. CDR1 and CDR2 (germline): SGHRS, YFSETQ. The CDR3 spans 13 residues. CDR3: CASSLGGSGELFF. The CDR3 nucleotides read TGCGCCAGCAGCTTGGGAGGGTCCGGGGAGCTGTTTTTT.

A few counts support this clone. The chain employs TRBV28 and TRBJ2-1, with D tentatively TRBD1 or TRBD2 (6 bases each). Germline V gene sequence: CDR1 MDHEN, CDR2 SYDVKM. The CDR3 has 15 residues. Trimming shortened V by 2 bases and J by 3 bases, and 11 bases separated the two germline ends. The CDR3 loop is CASSLPRGHYNEQFF. In DNA, the CDR3 is TGTGCCAGCAGTTTACCCCGGGGGCACTACAATGAGCAGTTCTTC.

This clone was picked up one time. V and J are TRBV30 and TRBJ1-5; 7 bases line up with TRBD1. Germline V gene data show CDR1 as GTSNPN and CDR2 as SVGIG (reference sequence). After removal of 2 bases from V and 4 bases from J, the junction contained 8 bases not matched to a gene. The CDR3 is 15 amino acids. CDR3 DNA: TGTGCCTGGAGTCCACAGGGGTTTACAAATCAGCCCCAGCATTTT. Protein: CAWSPQGFTNQPQHF.

This rearrangement joins TRBV2 to TRBJ1-2; no reliable D call. CDR3 length equals 13 residues. Germline CDR1 and CDR2: SNHLY and FYNNEI. V gave up 1 base and J gave up 4 bases, with 7 bases separating them. In DNA form, the CDR3 reads TGTGCCAGCAGTGAAGACAGAACCTATGGCTACACCTTC. This encodes CASSEDRTYGYTF.

The chain joins TRBV2 to TRBJ1-1, with D possibly TRBD1 on 5 matching bases. The germline CDR1 and CDR2 sequences are SNHLY and FYNNEI. V lost 5 bases and J lost 7, with 14 bases in between. The CDR3 has 13 amino acids. CDR3 bases: TGTGCCAGCAGTCAAGGGGAGGGGCTTGAAGCTTTCTTT. Translation gives CASSQGEGLEAFF. Full variable domain (missing parts from reference TRBV2 and TRBJ1-1): EPEVTQTPSHQVTQMGQEVILRCVPISNHLYFYWYRQILGQKVEFLVSFYNNEISEKSEIFDDQFSVERPDGSNFTLKIRSTKLEDSAMYFCASSQGEGLEAFFGQGTRLTVV.

V gene TRBV20-1 combines with J gene TRBJ2-1, with D perhaps matching TRBD2 (5 bases). Germline lookup yields CDR1 DFQATT and CDR2 SNEGSKA (reference sequence). Trimming took off 2 bases at V and 5 bases at J, with 13 bases between the two ends. The CDR3 has 14 amino acids. CDR3 DNA sequence: TGCAGTGCTAGATCGGGGAGAAACGACAATGAGCAGTTCTTC. This gives the protein CSARSGRNDNEQFF.

The J gene is TRBJ2-2, the V gene TRBV2, with D uncertain. CDR1 SNHLY and CDR2 FYNNEI come from the germline V gene. V was clipped by 6 bases and J by 9 bases, with 8 bases between them. The CDR3 has 11 residues. CDR3: CASRVGRELFF. The CDR3, as DNA: TGTGCCAGCAGGGTGGGCCGGGAGCTGTTTTTT.

This chain uses TRBV7-9 with TRBJ1-3; D call uncertain. Per germline, CDR1 SEHNR and CDR2 FQNEAQ (reference sequence). The CDR3 sequence is 15 residues long. Trimming shortened V by 5 bases and J by 4 bases, and 15 bases separated the two germline ends. The CDR3 sequence is CASSPPGAYGNTIYF. CDR3 bases: TGTGCCAGCAGCCCTCCAGGTGCATACGGAAACACCATATATTTT.

The chain joins TRBV11-2 to TRBJ1-1; 7 bases fit TRBD1. The CDR3 consists of 13 residues. The germline gives CDR1 SGHAT, CDR2 FQNNGV. Trimming removed 6 bases from V and 5 bases from J; junction bases left unmatched: 6. CDR3 amino acids: CASRDRVRTEAFF. In DNA form, the CDR3 reads TGTGCCAGCAGAGACAGGGTTCGGACTGAAGCTTTCTTT.

V usage is TRBV6-5 and J usage is TRBJ2-7; 7 bases line up with TRBD2. The V and J ends lost 2 bases and 2 bases, in that order; junction bases with no gene match: 9. The CDR3 sequence is 16 residues long. The germline V gene has CDR1 MNHEY and CDR2 SVGAGI. In nucleotides, the CDR3 is TGTGCCAGCAGTTACGAGGCGAGCGGGACGACCTACGAGCAGTACTTC. Protein sequence: CASSYEASGTTYEQYF.

This clone was recorded at least ten times. The chain uses TRBV6-2 or TRBV6-3 and TRBJ2-6; 8 nucleotides agree with TRBD2. CDR1 is MNHEY, CDR2 SVGEGT, per germline. With 5 bases clipped from V and 0 bases from J, the junction kept 0 bases outside the gene matches. The CDR3 sequence is 15 residues long. In DNA, the CDR3 is TGTGCCAGCAGTAGCGGGAGCTCTGGGGCCAACGTCCTGACTTTC. It codes for CASSSGSSGANVLTF.

The chain is built from TRBV7-9 and TRBJ2-7; maybe TRBD2 (6 bases). Germline loops: CDR1 SEHNR, CDR2 FQNEAQ (reference sequence). CDR3 length: 13 residues. Deletions cut 4 bases from V and 5 bases from J, with 12 bases between. Here the CDR3 reads CASSSPWGDEQYF. The CDR3 DNA is TGTGCCAGCAGCTCCCCTTGGGGGGACGAGCAGTACTTC.

This clone rates as medium-sized. The chain uses TRBV20-1 and TRBJ2-7; 7 positions agree with TRBD2. CDR3 size: 13 residues. The V segment lost 3 bases and the J segment 1 base; nucleotides outside the gene matches: 3. Germline V gene lookup returns CDR1 DFQATT and CDR2 SNEGSKA (reference sequence). The CDR3 DNA reads as TGCAGTGCTAGCGGACTAGAATCCTACGAGCAGTACTTC. Translating gives CSASGLESYEQYF.

The chain is built from TRBV2 and TRBJ2-1; D is unresolved. The CDR3 runs to 15 residues. Trimming stripped 5 bases from V and 2 bases from J, with 13 bases between. Germline lookup yields CDR1 SNHLY and CDR2 FYNNEI. In DNA, the CDR3 is TGTGCCAGCAGTTCGAAACGCAAGGCCTACAATGAGCAGTTCTTC. Translated, it gives CASSSKRKAYNEQFF.

The chain employs TRBV30 and TRBJ1-3; D remains unclear. Looked up from germline, CDR1 is GTSNPN and CDR2 is SVGIG (reference sequence). The V gene lost 0 bases and the J gene lost 1 base, with 4 bases spanning the gap. CDR3 length equals 13 residues. The CDR3 here is CAWSVDSGNTIYF. The DNA of the CDR3 is TGTGCCTGGAGTGTAGATTCTGGAAACACCATATATTTT.